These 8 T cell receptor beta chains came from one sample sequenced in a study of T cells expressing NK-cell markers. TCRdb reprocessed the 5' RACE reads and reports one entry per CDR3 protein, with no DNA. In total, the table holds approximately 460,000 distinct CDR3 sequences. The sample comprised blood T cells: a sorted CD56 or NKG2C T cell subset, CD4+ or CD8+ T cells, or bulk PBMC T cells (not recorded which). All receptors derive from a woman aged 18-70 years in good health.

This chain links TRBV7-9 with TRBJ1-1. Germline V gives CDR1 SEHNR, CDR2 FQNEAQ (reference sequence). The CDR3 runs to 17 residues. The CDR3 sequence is CASSSAALSQVNTEAFF.

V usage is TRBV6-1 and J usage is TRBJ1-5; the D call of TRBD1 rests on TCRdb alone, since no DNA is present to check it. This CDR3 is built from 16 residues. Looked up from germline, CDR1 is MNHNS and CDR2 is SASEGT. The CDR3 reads CASSSGAIYSNQPQHF.

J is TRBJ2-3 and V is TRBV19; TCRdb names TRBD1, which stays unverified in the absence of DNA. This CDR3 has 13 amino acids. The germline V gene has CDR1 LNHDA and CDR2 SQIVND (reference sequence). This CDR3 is CASSIVRADTQYF. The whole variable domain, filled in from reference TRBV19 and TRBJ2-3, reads DGGITQSPKYLFRKEGQNVTLSCEQNLNHDAMYWYRQDPGQGLRLIYYSQIVNDFQKGDIAEGYSVSREKKESFPLTVTSAQKNPTAFYLCASSIVRADTQYFGPGTRLTVL.

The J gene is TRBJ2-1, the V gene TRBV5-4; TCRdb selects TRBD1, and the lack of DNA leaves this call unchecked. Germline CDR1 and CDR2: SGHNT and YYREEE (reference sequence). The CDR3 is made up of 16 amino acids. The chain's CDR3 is CASSLDVGQGSGEQFF. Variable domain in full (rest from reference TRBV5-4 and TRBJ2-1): ETGVTQSPTHLIKTRGQQVTLRCSSQSGHNTVSWYQQALGQGPQFIFQYYREEENGRGNFPPRFSGLQFPNYSSELNVNALELDDSALYLCASSLDVGQGSGEQFFGPGTRLTVL.

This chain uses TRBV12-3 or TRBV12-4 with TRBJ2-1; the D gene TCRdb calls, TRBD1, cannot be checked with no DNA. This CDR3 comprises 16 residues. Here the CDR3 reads CASSSPRLQRGNEQFF.

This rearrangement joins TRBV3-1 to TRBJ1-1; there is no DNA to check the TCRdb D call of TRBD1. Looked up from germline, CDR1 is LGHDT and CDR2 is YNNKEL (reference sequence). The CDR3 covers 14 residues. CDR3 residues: CASSQLQGAAEAFF. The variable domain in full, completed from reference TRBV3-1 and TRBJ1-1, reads DTAVSQTPKYLVTQMGNDKSIKCEQNLGHDTMYWYKQDSKKFLKIMFSYNNKELIINETVPNRFSPKSPDKAHLNLHINSLELGDSAVYFCASSQLQGAAEAFFGQGTRLTVV.

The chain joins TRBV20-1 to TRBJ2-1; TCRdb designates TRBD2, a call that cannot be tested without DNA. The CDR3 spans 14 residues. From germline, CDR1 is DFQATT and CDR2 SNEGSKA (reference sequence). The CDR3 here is CSAPSGAPYNEQFF.

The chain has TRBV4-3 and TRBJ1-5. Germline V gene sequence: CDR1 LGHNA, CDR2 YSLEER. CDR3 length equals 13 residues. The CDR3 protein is CASSQDISEPQHF.